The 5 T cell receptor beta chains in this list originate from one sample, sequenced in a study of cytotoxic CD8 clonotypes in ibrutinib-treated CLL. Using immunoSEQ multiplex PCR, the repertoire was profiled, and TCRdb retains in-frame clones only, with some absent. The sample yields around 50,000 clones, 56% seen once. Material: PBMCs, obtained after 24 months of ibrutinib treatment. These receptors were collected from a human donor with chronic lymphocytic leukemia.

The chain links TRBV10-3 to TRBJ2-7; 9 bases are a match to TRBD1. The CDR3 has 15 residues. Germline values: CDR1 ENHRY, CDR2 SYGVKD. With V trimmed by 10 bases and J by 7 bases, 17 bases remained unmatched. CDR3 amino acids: CASSLAGTGSYEQYV. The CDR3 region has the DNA TGTGCCAGCAGCCTCGCCGGGACAGGGTCATATGAGCAGTACGTC.

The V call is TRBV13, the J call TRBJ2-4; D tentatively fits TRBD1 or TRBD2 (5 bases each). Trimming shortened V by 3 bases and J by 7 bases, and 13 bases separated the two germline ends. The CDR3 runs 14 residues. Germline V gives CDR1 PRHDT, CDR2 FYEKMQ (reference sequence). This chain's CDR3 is CASSLGTRDNIQYF. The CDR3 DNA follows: TGTGCCAGCAGCTTGGGGACCCGGGACAACATTCAGTACTTC.

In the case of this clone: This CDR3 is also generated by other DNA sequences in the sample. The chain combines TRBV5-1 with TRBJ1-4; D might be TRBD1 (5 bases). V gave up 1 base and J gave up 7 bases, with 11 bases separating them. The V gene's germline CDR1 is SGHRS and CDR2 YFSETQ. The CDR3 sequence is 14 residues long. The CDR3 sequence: CASSLRGTGEKLFF. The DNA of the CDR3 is TGCGCCAGCAGCTTGCGAGGGACGGGTGAAAAACTGTTTTTT.

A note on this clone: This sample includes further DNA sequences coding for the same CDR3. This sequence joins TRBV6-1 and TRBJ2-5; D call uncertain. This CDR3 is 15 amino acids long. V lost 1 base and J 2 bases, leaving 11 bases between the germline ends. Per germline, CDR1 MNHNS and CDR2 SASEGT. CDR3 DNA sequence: TGTGCCAGCAGTGAAGGTTGGGGAATTCAAGAGACCCAGTACTTC. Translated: CASSEGWGIQETQYF.

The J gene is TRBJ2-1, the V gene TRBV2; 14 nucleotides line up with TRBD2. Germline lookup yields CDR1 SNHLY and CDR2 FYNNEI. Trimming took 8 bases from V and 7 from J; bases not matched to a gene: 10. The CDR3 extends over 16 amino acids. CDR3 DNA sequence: TGTGCCAGCCTGCCGACTAGCGGGGGGGCCGGGAATGAGCAGTTCTTC. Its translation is CASLPTSGGAGNEQFF. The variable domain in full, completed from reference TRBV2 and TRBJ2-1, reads EPEVTQTPSHQVTQMGQEVILRCVPISNHLYFYWYRQILGQKVEFLVSFYNNEISEKSEIFDDQFSVERPDGSNFTLKIRSTKLEDSAMYFCASLPTSGGAGNEQFFGPGTRLTVL.